Presented here are 20 T cell receptor beta chains from one specimen sequenced in a study of T cells after yellow fever vaccination. TCRdb used MiXCR to reprocess the 5' RACE reads, holding one entry per CDR3 protein. The repertoire consists of 100,000 to 150,000 distinct CDR3 sequences, with roughly 8.2% occurring once and the leading ten covering 40%. The source material was CD8+ T cells sorted from PBMCs, sampled on the day of the yellow fever booster vaccination. These receptors were obtained from a man aged 18 to 35 who received the YFV17D yellow fever vaccine.

In its sample, this clonotype was seen a few times. The V and J genes are TRBV3-1 and TRBJ2-5; the match to TRBD1 covers 10 bases. Trimming took 4 bases from V and 5 from J; bases not matched to a gene: 7. CDR3 length equals 15 residues. Germline CDR1 reads LGHDT; CDR2 reads YNNKEL (reference sequence). The CDR3 coding sequence is TGTGCCAGCAGCCCGGGACAGGGGCCGAGGGAGACCCAGTACTTC. It encodes CASSPGQGPRETQYF.

The chain combines TRBV7-2 with TRBJ2-1; a weak D match, TRBD1 (5 bases). The germline V and J ends were trimmed by 2 bases and 0 bases, with 8 bases remaining between them. The CDR3 is 15 amino acids. Germline CDR1 SGHTA, CDR2 FQGNSA. The CDR3 region is CASSLTRVSYNEQFF. Written as DNA, the CDR3 is TGTGCCAGCAGCTTAACCAGGGTCTCCTACAATGAGCAGTTCTTC. Drawing the rest from reference TRBV7-2 and TRBJ2-1, the complete variable domain is GAGVSQSPSNKVTEKGKDVELRCDPISGHTALYWYRQSLGQGLEFLIYFQGNSAPDKSGLPSDRFSAERTGGSVSTLTIQRTQQEDSAVYLCASSLTRVSYNEQFFGPGTRLTVL.

This clonotype was recorded a few times. The chain employs TRBV7-2 and TRBJ2-3, with D unresolved. The CDR3 has 18 residues. The germline gives CDR1 SGHTA, CDR2 FQGNSA. V lost 5 bases and J 3 bases, leaving 24 bases between the germline ends. The CDR3, as DNA: TGTGCCAGCAGCCACCCCAGCCTAGATCGGCGAAGGACAGATACGCAGTATTTT. Amino acid sequence: CASSHPSLDRRRTDTQYF.

The J gene is TRBJ2-3, the V gene TRBV11-1; TRBD2 aligns across 7 bases. Germline CDR1 is SGHAT and CDR2 is FQDESV (reference sequence). V lost 4 bases, J lost 6 bases, and 13 bases stayed unmatched. The CDR3 totals 16 residues. This CDR3 is CASSSEGTMSFDTQYF. CDR3 nucleotides: TGTGCCAGCAGCTCAGAGGGGACTATGAGTTTTGATACGCAGTATTTT.

This chain joins TRBV5-5 and TRBJ2-7; TRBD2 might be the D (5 bases). CDR1 is SGHKS and CDR2 is YYEKEE in the germline V gene (reference sequence). V shed 4 bases and J shed 4 bases, with 15 bases lying between them. This CDR3 contains 14 residues. The CDR3 sequence: CASSLGRASYEQYV. The CDR3, as DNA: TGTGCCAGCAGCCTAGGGCGGGCCTCTTACGAGCAGTACGTC.

V is TRBV4-3 and J is TRBJ2-7; D gene ambiguous. Looked up from germline, CDR1 is LGHNA and CDR2 is YSLEER. V gave up 1 base and J gave up 2 bases, with 12 bases separating them. The CDR3 runs to 15 residues. The chain's CDR3 is CASSQGVASAYEQYF. The CDR3, as DNA: TGCGCCAGCAGCCAAGGGGTGGCCTCGGCCTACGAGCAGTACTTC.

This clonotype was recorded many times. The chain joins TRBV5-4 to TRBJ2-1; no reliable D call. Between the trimmed V and J ends, which lost 0 bases and 1 base, there was a span of 5 bases. The germline V gene encodes CDR1 SGHNT and CDR2 YYREEE (reference sequence). The CDR3 runs to 14 residues. CDR3 bases: TGTGCCAGCAGCTTGGGGGTTTCCTACAATGAGCAGTTCTTC. Translation: CASSLGVSYNEQFF.

This clonotype was detected many times. The CDR3 region has the DNA TGTGCCAGCAGCGTAGAGGGCAGGGCGAGAGAAGAGACCCAGTACTTC. This encodes CASSVEGRAREETQYF. The chain has TRBV9 and TRBJ2-5, with D maybe TRBD1 (5 bases). The V gene lost 0 bases and the J gene lost 3 bases, with 15 bases spanning the gap. The CDR3 length is 16 residues. Germline CDR1 reads SGDLS; CDR2 reads YYNGEE.

This clonotype turned up a few times. The V gene is TRBV19, the J gene TRBJ2-3; either TRBD1 or TRBD2 may fit D (5 bases each). Germline lookup yields CDR1 LNHDA and CDR2 SQIVND (reference sequence). V dropped 4 bases and J dropped 0 bases, with 17 bases sitting between them. The CDR3 spans 17 residues. In nucleotides, the CDR3 is TGTGCCAGTAGTAAACGCCGGGACCTCTCGAGCACAGATACGCAGTATTTT. Translating it yields CASSKRRDLSSTDTQYF.

This clonotype was seen a handful of times. The V call is TRBV7-8, the J call TRBJ1-2; D is perhaps TRBD1 (5 bases). There are 15 residues in the CDR3. V dropped 5 bases and J dropped 6 bases, with 19 bases sitting between them. Germline CDR1 is SGHVS and CDR2 is FQNEAQ. This CDR3 is CASSLRTSASDGYTF. The CDR3 DNA reads as TGTGCCAGCAGCCTCCGGACATCGGCTTCCGATGGCTACACCTTC.

This clonotype was found a few times. This chain joins TRBV7-2 and TRBJ2-7; 9 nucleotides align to TRBD1. Germline CDR1 is SGHTA and CDR2 is FQGNSA. The CDR3 sequence is 15 residues long. The V segment lost 1 base and the J segment 3 bases; nucleotides outside the gene matches: 4. The CDR3 DNA is TGTGCCAGCAGCTTAGGCGTGGGACAGGGCTACGAGCAGTACTTC. Translated: CASSLGVGQGYEQYF.

This clonotype showed up just a few times. This chain connects TRBV4-3 to TRBJ2-2; TRBD1 might be the D (6 bases). V was clipped by 0 bases and J by 1 base, with 18 bases between them. Germline V gene lookup returns CDR1 LGHNA and CDR2 YSLEER. The CDR3 extends over 19 amino acids. For the CDR3, the DNA is TGCGCCAGCAGCCAAGAGGGATTCTACAGGGTAGGGAACACCGGGGAGCTGTTTTTT. It yields the protein CASSQEGFYRVGNTGELFF.

The chain is built from TRBV4-1 and TRBJ1-2; TRBD1 matches at 7 bases. The CDR3 sequence is 15 residues long. Trimming at V came to 0 bases and at J to 8 bases, leaving 9 bases not matched to a gene. CDR1 is MGHRA and CDR2 is YSYEKL in the germline V gene. CDR3 amino acids: CASSQEPLGQEGYTF. The CDR3 DNA follows: TGCGCCAGCAGCCAAGAACCCCTCGGACAGGAGGGCTACACCTTC.

This clonotype was observed at least ten times. The V gene is TRBV4-3, the J gene TRBJ2-2, with D uncertain. Trimming left V 0 bases short and J 2 bases short, with 4 bases between. The CDR3 is 14 residues long. Germline V gene lookup returns CDR1 LGHNA and CDR2 YSLEER. The chain's CDR3 is CASSQDTNTGELFF. In nucleotides, the CDR3 is TGCGCCAGCAGCCAAGACACAAACACCGGGGAGCTGTTTTTT.

This clonotype was seen many times. The chain couples TRBV7-2 to TRBJ1-6, with TRBD1 as a possible D gene (5 bases). Germline V CDR1 and CDR2: SGHTA, FQGNSA. Trimming stripped 3 bases from V and 9 bases from J, with 12 bases between. This CDR3 has 14 amino acids. This CDR3 is CASSFIGDGSPLHF. DNA for the CDR3: TGTGCCAGCAGCTTTATAGGGGATGGTTCACCCCTCCACTTT.

This clonotype was observed once. This chain links TRBV12-3 or TRBV12-4 with TRBJ2-3, with 8 bases that match TRBD1. With V trimmed by 5 bases and J by 3 bases, 4 bases remained unmatched. CDR3 length equals 14 residues. The CDR3 region has the DNA TGTGCCAGCAGTCCCAGGGGGCGTACAGATACGCAGTATTTT. Its translation: CASSPRGRTDTQYF.

This chain connects TRBV2 to TRBJ2-3; TRBD1 matches 7 bases. V shed 10 bases, J shed 4 bases, and the junction held 11 bases outside the gene matches. CDR1 is SNHLY, CDR2 FYNNEI, per germline. The length of the CDR3 is 14 residues. The CDR3, as DNA: TGTGCCATCCTAGGACCAGGGGGAGCAGATACGCAGTATTTT. Amino acid sequence: CAILGPGGADTQYF.

The V gene is TRBV9, the J gene TRBJ2-2; D is unclear. Looked up from germline, CDR1 is SGDLS and CDR2 is YYNGEE. The CDR3 has 16 residues. V lost 4 bases and J 1 base, leaving 14 bases between the germline ends. The CDR3 here is CASSHVKGLNTGELFF. In DNA form, the CDR3 reads TGTGCCAGCAGCCACGTGAAGGGCCTGAACACCGGGGAGCTGTTTTTT.

This chain connects TRBV20-1 to TRBJ2-1; D is possibly TRBD2 (6 bases). V gave up 3 bases and J gave up 2 bases, with 8 bases separating them. Germline V gene sequence: CDR1 DFQATT, CDR2 SNEGSKA (reference sequence). The CDR3 extends over 13 amino acids. In DNA, the CDR3 is TGCAGTGCTAGCGGGGAGGCCTACAATGAGCAGTTCTTC. It yields the protein CSASGEAYNEQFF.

This chain connects TRBV6-2 or TRBV6-3 to TRBJ2-2; D is unclear. Germline V lookup: CDR1 MNHEY, CDR2 SVGEGT. V lost 0 bases to trimming and J lost 6 bases, with 8 bases between them. There are 14 residues in the CDR3. The CDR3 DNA follows: TGTGCCAGCAGTTACTCGAGGAGTGCCGGGGAGCTGTTTTTT. As protein: CASSYSRSAGELFF.